This T cell receptor beta chain was sequenced in a study of vaccination and CD4 T cells after COVID-19. Cultured CD4+ T cell DNA was sequenced using the Oncomine TCR Beta short-read assay. TCRdb redid the calling of the PCR reads with MiXCR, one entry per CDR3 protein. The table lists about 15,000 distinct CDR3 sequences, less than 70% of them singletons. CDR1 is MNHEY, CDR2 SMNVEV, per germline (reference sequence). Trimming shortened V by 0 bases and J by 5 bases, and 16 bases separated the two germline ends. This CDR3 contains 16 residues. Remarks on this clonotype: Its antigen is not known.

The treatment denotes: roughly 10-day PBMC culture with coronavirus spike peptide pools or control peptides (ViraFEST assay). Per-well cultures of millions of PBMCs received roughly 9.3 IU/ml IL-2 and around 10 ug/ml peptide pools. The TCR was taken from a human donor who had recovered from COVID-19. The chain recombines TRBV27 with TRBJ1-2; weak D call: TRBD1 (5 bases). This specimen consisted of CD4+ T cells from blood, cultured in vitro, obtained before SARS-CoV-2 vaccination. The CDR3 sequence is CASSLSMAGTVYGYTF. DNA for the CDR3: TGTGCCAGCAGTTTATCGATGGCAGGGACTGTTTATGGCTACACCTTC.